One sample yielded the 22 T cell receptor beta chains listed below, sequenced in a study of T-cell memory formation after mild COVID-19. TCRdb recomputed calls from the 5' RACE reads with MiXCR, one row per CDR3 protein. In the table there are tens of thousands of distinct CDR3 sequences, about 7.1% of which are singletons. The sample was PBMCs or a T cell subset sorted from them (not recorded which). These receptors all stem from a young man who had mild COVID-19 (a few samples of this study predate the infection). Cell type and time point are not known.

This chain joins TRBV12-3 or TRBV12-4 and TRBJ1-2; the match to TRBD1 covers 9 bases. With V trimmed by 3 bases and J by 4 bases, 6 bases remained unmatched. The CDR3 is 15 amino acids. CDR3 in DNA: TGTGCCAGCAGTTTCCCGGGACAGGGAACCTATGGCTACACCTTC. Translating it yields CASSFPGQGTYGYTF.

J is TRBJ2-2 and V is TRBV6-1, with 8 bases aligning to TRBD1. The CDR3 is made up of 16 amino acids. Germline V gives CDR1 MNHNS, CDR2 SASEGT. Losses at the gene ends were 2 bases for V and 7 bases for J; bases not matched to a gene: 9. The DNA of the CDR3 is TGTGCCAGCAGTGAACCGAACAGGGGGTTTTTCGGGGAGCTGTTTTTT. As protein: CASSEPNRGFFGELFF.

This clonotype turned up a few times. The V call is TRBV24-1, the J call TRBJ2-5, with D possibly matching TRBD2 (5 bases). The germline gives CDR1 KGHDR, CDR2 SFDVKD. The CDR3 sequence is 14 residues long. V gave up 4 bases and J gave up 5 bases, with 13 bases separating them. CDR3 DNA sequence: TGTGCCACCAGTGACCCACGGGGTCCTGAGACCCAGTACTTC. This gives the protein CATSDPRGPETQYF.

This clonotype is medium-sized. V and J are TRBV20-1 and TRBJ2-3; TRBD2 agrees at 8 bases. The CDR3 has 11 residues. J gave up 12 bases and V 6 bases, and 8 bases lay outside the gene matches. Germline CDR1 reads DFQATT; CDR2 reads SNEGSKA (reference sequence). CDR3 in amino acids: CSADTGGPQYF. The CDR3 DNA sequence: TGCAGTGCGGATACGGGGGGGCCCCAGTATTTT.

There are a few counts of this clonotype. The V call is TRBV30, the J call TRBJ2-3; 15 bases line up with TRBD2. The CDR3 is 19 amino acids. The germline V gene has CDR1 GTSNPN and CDR2 SVGIG (reference sequence). With 3 bases clipped from V and 7 bases from J, the junction kept 17 bases outside the gene matches. The CDR3 spells CAWRLAPGLAGGPRYTQYF. The CDR3 nucleotides are TGTGCCTGGAGACTAGCTCCCGGACTAGCGGGGGGGCCAAGGTATACGCAGTATTTT.

The chain recombines TRBV24-1 with TRBJ2-5, with 10 positions matching TRBD2. CDR1 and CDR2 from the germline V gene are KGHDR and SFDVKD. This CDR3 spans 14 amino acids. V shed 7 bases, J shed 1 base, and the junction held 2 bases outside the gene matches. The CDR3 loop is CATSLAGVQETQYF. The CDR3 DNA reads as TGTGCCACCAGCCTAGCGGGGGTCCAAGAGACCCAGTACTTC.

This clonotype was observed a handful of times. The chain employs TRBV12-5 and TRBJ1-5, with TRBD1 matching 7 bases. This CDR3 contains 14 residues. With V trimmed by 2 bases and J by 6 bases, 4 bases remained unmatched. Per the germline V gene, CDR1 is LGHNT and CDR2 is FRNRAP. CDR3 in amino acids: CASGLMTGLQPQHF. Written as DNA, the CDR3 is TGTGCTAGTGGTTTGATGACAGGGCTTCAGCCCCAGCATTTT.

This clonotype was found many times. This chain links TRBV7-2 with TRBJ2-7; possibly TRBD1 for D (6 bases). This CDR3 contains 16 residues. CDR1 is SGHTA, CDR2 FQGNSA, per germline. V gave up 5 bases and J gave up 1 base, with 18 bases separating them. The CDR3 loop reads CASSRSGTRDSYEQYF. The DNA for the CDR3 is TGTGCCAGCAGCCGATCCGGGACAAGAGATTCCTACGAGCAGTACTTC.

This clonotype has just a few counts. The chain couples TRBV3-1 to TRBJ1-3; no clear D gene. Germline V gene lookup returns CDR1 LGHDT and CDR2 YNNKEL (reference sequence). This CDR3 is 14 amino acids long. V lost 8 bases to trimming and J lost 0 bases, with 11 bases between them. As DNA, the CDR3 is TGTGCCAGCTCCCCGTCCCACTCTGGAAACACCATATATTTT. Its translation: CASSPSHSGNTIYF.

This clonotype was observed a few times. This chain links TRBV7-2 with TRBJ2-5, with 11 bases lining up with TRBD2. Germline assignment: CDR1 SGHTA and CDR2 FQGNSA. With V trimmed by 5 bases and J by 6 bases, 5 bases remained unmatched. The CDR3 is 14 amino acids. CDR3 in DNA: TGTGCCAGCAGCCCTACTAGCGGGGGACAGACCCAGTACTTC. This sequence encodes CASSPTSGGQTQYF.

This clonotype was counted many times. The rearrangement uses TRBV5-1 and TRBJ2-5, with a tentative D call TRBD1 (6 bases). Germline CDR1 and CDR2: SGHRS and YFSETQ. The length of the CDR3 is 13 residues. V was pared by 2 bases and J by 3 bases, with 8 bases between. The CDR3 is CASSLRTEETQYF. CDR3 coding DNA: TGCGCCAGCAGCTTAAGGACAGAAGAGACCCAGTACTTC.

By share of the sample, this clonotype is medium-sized. The rearrangement links TRBV7-9 to TRBJ2-3; 10 nucleotides line up with TRBD2. Germline V gene sequence: CDR1 SEHNR, CDR2 FQNEAQ (reference sequence). The CDR3 loop spans 16 amino acids. V trimming: 4 bases; J trimming: 4 bases; junction bases outside the gene matches: 8. CDR3 loop: CASSSAIAGGSDTQYF. In DNA, the CDR3 is TGTGCCAGCAGCTCGGCTATAGCGGGGGGCTCAGATACGCAGTATTTT.

This clonotype was picked up a small number of times. The chain recombines TRBV7-2 with TRBJ2-7; D not certain. Germline V lookup: CDR1 SGHTA, CDR2 FQGNSA. This CDR3 is built from 15 residues. The V end lost 1 base, the J end lost 3 bases, and 13 bases lay between the germline ends. CDR3 DNA sequence: TGTGCCAGCAGCTTAGATCCGGGCTTGAACTACGAGCAGTACTTC. The encoded protein is CASSLDPGLNYEQYF.

The V gene is TRBV9, the J gene TRBJ2-1; TRBD2 aligns across 10 bases. The trim removed 0 bases at V and 4 bases at J, leaving 10 bases unmatched. The length of the CDR3 is 18 residues. Germline V gene sequence: CDR1 SGDLS, CDR2 YYNGEE. CDR3 sequence (DNA): TGTGCCAGCAGCGTAGTAGCAGGGGCTAGCGGGAGTTACAATGAGCAGTTCTTC. Residues: CASSVVAGASGSYNEQFF.

The chain carries TRBV7-3 and TRBJ2-1; D might be TRBD1 (6 bases). The CDR3 totals 14 residues. Germline CDR1 SGHTA, CDR2 FQGTGA. V lost 5 bases and J lost 4, with 12 bases in between. The DNA for the CDR3 is TGTGCCAGCAGCCCCGGGACATTTTACAATGAGCAGTTCTTC. This encodes CASSPGTFYNEQFF.

Ten or more counts support this clonotype. The chain couples TRBV12-3 or TRBV12-4 to TRBJ1-5; no clear D gene. CDR3 length: 14 amino acids. V gave up 6 bases and J gave up 0 bases, with 9 bases separating them. The CDR3 DNA is TGTGCCAGCAGCCTACTAAATAGCAATCAGCCCCAGCATTTT. It specifies CASSLLNSNQPQHF.

This clonotype was seen a few times. The chain uses TRBV18 and TRBJ2-4, with D possibly called TRBD1 or TRBD2 (6 bases each). V lost 6 bases and J 9 bases, leaving 18 bases between the germline ends. CDR1 is KGHSH and CDR2 is LQKENI in the germline V gene. This CDR3 has 14 residues. This CDR3 is CASSPAREGGIQYF. Written as DNA, the CDR3 is TGTGCCAGCTCCCCCGCGAGAGAGGGGGGCATTCAGTACTTC. The full variable domain, its missing parts supplied by reference TRBV18 and TRBJ2-4, is NAGVMQNPRHLVRRRGQEARLRCSPMKGHSHVYWYRQLPEEGLKFMVYLQKENIIDESGMPKERFSAEFPKEGPSILRIQQVVRGDSAAYFCASSPAREGGIQYFGAGTRLSVL.

The sample holds a few counts of this clonotype. The chain links TRBV5-1 to TRBJ1-6, with a possible D match to TRBD1 (5 bases). V lost 5 bases and J lost 10, with 13 bases in between. From germline, CDR1 is SGHRS and CDR2 YFSETQ. This CDR3 contains 13 residues. CDR3: CASSGGETSPLHF. The CDR3 bases are TGCGCCAGCAGTGGGGGGGAGACCTCACCCCTCCACTTT.

This clonotype was seen a few times. CDR3 residues: CASSPTENEKLFF. The CDR3 bases are TGCGCCAGCAGCCCAACGGAAAATGAAAAACTGTTTTTT. V and J are TRBV4-1 and TRBJ1-4; no clear D. The CDR3 covers 13 residues. Trimming stripped 4 bases from V and 5 bases from J, with 8 bases between. The V gene's germline CDR1 is MGHRA and CDR2 YSYEKL.

This clonotype was detected ten times or more. V usage is TRBV5-1 and J usage is TRBJ2-2; either TRBD1 or TRBD2 may supply D (6 bases each). Trimming left V 0 bases short and J 10 bases short, with 13 bases between. The CDR3 loop spans 14 amino acids. Germline V gene lookup returns CDR1 SGHRS and CDR2 YFSETQ. The CDR3 nucleotides are TGCGCCAGCAGCTTGGGGGCCCGGGGGCTGGAGCTGTTTTTT. Translating gives CASSLGARGLELFF.

The V call is TRBV10-3, the J call TRBJ2-5, with 9 bases fitting TRBD2. Germline CDR1 reads ENHRY; CDR2 reads SYGVKD. V shed 3 bases, J shed 3 bases, and the junction held 5 bases outside the gene matches. The CDR3 extends over 15 amino acids. The CDR3 reads CAISDLSGGEETQYF. CDR3 nucleotides: TGTGCCATCAGTGACCTTAGCGGGGGCGAAGAGACCCAGTACTTC.

This sequence joins TRBV14 and TRBJ2-3; D gene ambiguous. Trimming stripped 0 bases from V and 3 bases from J, with 7 bases between. The germline gives CDR1 SGHDN, CDR2 FVKESK. CDR3 size: 14 residues. The CDR3 protein is CASSQDMATDTQYF. The CDR3 nucleotides read TGTGCCAGCAGCCAAGATATGGCTACAGATACGCAGTATTTT.